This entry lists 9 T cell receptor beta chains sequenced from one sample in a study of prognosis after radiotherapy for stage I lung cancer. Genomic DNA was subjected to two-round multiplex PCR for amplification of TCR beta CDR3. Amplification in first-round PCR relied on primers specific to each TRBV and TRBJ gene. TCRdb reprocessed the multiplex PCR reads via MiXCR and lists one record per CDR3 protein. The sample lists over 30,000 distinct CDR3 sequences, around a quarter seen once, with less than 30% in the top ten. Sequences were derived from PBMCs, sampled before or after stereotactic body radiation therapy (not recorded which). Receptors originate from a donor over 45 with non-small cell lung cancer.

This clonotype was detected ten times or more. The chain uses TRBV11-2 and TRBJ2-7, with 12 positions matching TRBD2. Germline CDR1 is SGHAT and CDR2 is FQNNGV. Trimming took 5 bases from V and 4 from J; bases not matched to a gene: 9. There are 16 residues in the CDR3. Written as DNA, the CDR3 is TGTGCCAGCAGCCAAACCGGGACTAGCGGGCTTTACGAGCAGTACTTC. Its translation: CASSQTGTSGLYEQYF.

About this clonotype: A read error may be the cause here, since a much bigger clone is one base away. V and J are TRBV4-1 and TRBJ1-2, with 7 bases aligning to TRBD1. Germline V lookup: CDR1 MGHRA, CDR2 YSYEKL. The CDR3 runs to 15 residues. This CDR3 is CSSSQPGQERNGYTF. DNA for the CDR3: TGCTCCAGCAGCCAACCAGGACAGGAAAGAAATGGCTACACCTTC.

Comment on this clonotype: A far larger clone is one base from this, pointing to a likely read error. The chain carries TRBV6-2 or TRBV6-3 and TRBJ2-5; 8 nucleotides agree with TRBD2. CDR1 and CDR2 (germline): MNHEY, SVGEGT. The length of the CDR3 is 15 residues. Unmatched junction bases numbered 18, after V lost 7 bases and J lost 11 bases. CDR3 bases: TGTGCCAGCAATGCGGGAGGCTTCTCCTACAATGAGCAGTACTTC. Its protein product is CASNAGGFSYNEQYF.

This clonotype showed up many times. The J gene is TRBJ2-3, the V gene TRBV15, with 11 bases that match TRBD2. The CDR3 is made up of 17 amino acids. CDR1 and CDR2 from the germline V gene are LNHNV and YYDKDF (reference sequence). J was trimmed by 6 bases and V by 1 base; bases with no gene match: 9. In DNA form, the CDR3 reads TGTGCCACCAGCAGAGGGAATAGCGGGGGGGCACGGGATACGCAGTATTTT. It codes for CATSRGNSGGARDTQYF.

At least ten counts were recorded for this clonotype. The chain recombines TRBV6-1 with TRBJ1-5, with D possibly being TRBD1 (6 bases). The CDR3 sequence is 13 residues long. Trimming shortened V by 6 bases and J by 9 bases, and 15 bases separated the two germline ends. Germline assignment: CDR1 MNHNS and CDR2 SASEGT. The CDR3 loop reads CASRMGAGRPQHF. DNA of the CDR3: TGTGCCAGCAGAATGGGGGCCGGGAGGCCCCAGCATTTT.

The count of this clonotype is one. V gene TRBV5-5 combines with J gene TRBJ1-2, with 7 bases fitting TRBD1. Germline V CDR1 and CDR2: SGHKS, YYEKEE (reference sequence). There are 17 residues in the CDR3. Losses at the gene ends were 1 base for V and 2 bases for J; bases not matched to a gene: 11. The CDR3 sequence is CASSLRQGVCINYGYTF. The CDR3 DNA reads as TGTGCCAGCAGCTTGAGACAGGGAGTATGTATAAACTATGGCTACACCTTC. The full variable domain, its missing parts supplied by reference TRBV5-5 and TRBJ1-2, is DAGVTQSPTHLIKTRGQQVTLRCSPISGHKSVSWYQQVLGQGPQFIFQYYEKEERGRGNFPDRFSARQFPNYSSELNVNALLLGDSALYLCASSLRQGVCINYGYTFGSGTRLTVV.

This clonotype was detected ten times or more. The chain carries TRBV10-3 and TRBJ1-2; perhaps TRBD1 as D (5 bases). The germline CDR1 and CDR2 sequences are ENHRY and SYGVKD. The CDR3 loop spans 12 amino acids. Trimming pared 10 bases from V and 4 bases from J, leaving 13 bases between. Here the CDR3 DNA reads TGTGCCACCCAGGGTTCGTCCTATGGCTACACCTTC. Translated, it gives CATQGSSYGYTF.

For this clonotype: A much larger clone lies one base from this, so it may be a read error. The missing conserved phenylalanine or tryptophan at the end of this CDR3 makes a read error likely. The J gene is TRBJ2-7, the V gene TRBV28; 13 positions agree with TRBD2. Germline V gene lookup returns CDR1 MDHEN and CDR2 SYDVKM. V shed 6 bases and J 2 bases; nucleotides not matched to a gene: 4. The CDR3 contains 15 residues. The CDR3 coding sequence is TGTGCCAGCAGCCCCGGACTAGCGGGGGCCTACGAGCAGTACCCC. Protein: CASSPGLAGAYEQYP.

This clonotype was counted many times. CDR3 in DNA: TGCAGTGCCCCTATCGGGTCTAGCGTAACCTACAATGAGCAGTTCTTC. It yields the protein CSAPIGSSVTYNEQFF. The chain links TRBV20-1 to TRBJ2-1, with TRBD2 as a possible D gene (6 bases). The V end was cut by 6 bases, the J end by 2 bases, with 20 bases between. This CDR3 has 16 residues. Germline-derived CDR1 and CDR2 are DFQATT and SNEGSKA (reference sequence).